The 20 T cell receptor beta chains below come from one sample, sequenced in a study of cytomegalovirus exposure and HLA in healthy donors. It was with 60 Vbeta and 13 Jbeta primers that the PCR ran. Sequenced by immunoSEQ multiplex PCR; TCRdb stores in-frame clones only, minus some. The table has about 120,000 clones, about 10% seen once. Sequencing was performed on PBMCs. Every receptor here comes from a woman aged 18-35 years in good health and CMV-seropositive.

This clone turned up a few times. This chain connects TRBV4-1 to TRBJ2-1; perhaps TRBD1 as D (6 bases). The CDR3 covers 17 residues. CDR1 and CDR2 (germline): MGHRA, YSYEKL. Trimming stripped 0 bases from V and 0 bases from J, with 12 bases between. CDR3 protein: CASSQEVGASSYNEQFF. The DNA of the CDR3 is TGCGCCAGCAGCCAAGAAGTGGGGGCCAGCTCCTACAATGAGCAGTTCTTC.

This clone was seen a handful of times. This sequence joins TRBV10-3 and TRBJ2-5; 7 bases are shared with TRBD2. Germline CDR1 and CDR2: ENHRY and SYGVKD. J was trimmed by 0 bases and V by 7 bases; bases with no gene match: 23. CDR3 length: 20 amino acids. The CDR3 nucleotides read TGTGCCATCAACCTAAAGATGCGGGGGATCCTAGAAGAGTACCAAGAGACCCAGTACTTC. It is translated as CAINLKMRGILEEYQETQYF.

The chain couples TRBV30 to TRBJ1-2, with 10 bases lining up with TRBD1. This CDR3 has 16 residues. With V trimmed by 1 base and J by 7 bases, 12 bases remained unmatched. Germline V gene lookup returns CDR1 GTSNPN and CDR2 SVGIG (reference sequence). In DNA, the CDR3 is TGTGCCTGGAGTGCCACACCGACAGGGGGCTTAATTGGCTACACCTTC. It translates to CAWSATPTGGLIGYTF. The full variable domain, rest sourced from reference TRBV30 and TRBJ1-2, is SQTIHQWPATLVQPVGSPLSLECTVEGTSNPNLYWYRQAAGRGLQLLFYSVGIGQISSEVPQNLSASRPQDRQFILSSKKLLLSDSGFYLCAWSATPTGGLIGYTFGSGTRLTVV.

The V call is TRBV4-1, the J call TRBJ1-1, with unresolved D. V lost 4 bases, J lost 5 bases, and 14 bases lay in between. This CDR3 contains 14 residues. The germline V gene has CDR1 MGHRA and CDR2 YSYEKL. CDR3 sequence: CASSRPGGWTEAFF. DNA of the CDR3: TGCGCCAGCAGCCGGCCAGGTGGTTGGACTGAAGCTTTCTTT.

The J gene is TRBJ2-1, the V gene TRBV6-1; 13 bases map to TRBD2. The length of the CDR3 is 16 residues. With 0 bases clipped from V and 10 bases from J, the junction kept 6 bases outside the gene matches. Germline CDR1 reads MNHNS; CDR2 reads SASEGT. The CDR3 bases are TGTGCCAGCAGTGAAGCCCGGACTAGCGGGAGCAGGGAGCAGTTCTTC. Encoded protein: CASSEARTSGSREQFF.

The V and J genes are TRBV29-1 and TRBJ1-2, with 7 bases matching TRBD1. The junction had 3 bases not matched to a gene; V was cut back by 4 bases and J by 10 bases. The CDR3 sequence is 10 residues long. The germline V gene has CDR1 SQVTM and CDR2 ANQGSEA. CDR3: CSVGQGDYTF. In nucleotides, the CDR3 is TGCAGCGTTGGCCAGGGGGACTACACCTTC.

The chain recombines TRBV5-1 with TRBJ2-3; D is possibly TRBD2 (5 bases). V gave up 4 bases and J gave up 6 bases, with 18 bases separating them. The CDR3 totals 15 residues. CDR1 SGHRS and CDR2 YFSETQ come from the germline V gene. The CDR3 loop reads CASSPEATRSDTQYF. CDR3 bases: TGCGCCAGCAGCCCGGAGGCAACCCGCTCGGATACGCAGTATTTT.

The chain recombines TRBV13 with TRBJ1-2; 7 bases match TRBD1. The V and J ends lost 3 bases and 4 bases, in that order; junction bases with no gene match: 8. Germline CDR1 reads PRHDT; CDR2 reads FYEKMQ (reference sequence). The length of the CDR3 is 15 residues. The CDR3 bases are TGTGCCAGCAGCTTTTGGGACAGACCGGGCTATGGCTACACCTTC. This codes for CASSFWDRPGYGYTF.

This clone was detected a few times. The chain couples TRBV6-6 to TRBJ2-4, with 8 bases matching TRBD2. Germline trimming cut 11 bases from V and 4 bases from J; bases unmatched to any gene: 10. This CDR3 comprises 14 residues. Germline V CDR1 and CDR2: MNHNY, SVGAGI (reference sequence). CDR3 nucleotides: TGTGCCGGCCGGACGGGAGGGGTAAAAAACATTCAGTACTTC. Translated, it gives CAGRTGGVKNIQYF.

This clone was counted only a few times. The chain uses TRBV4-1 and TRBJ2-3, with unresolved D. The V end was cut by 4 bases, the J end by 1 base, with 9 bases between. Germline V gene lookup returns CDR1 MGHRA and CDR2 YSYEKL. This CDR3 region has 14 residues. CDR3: CASSLETRTDTQYF. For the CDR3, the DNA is TGCGCCAGCAGCCTGGAGACCCGCACAGATACGCAGTATTTT.

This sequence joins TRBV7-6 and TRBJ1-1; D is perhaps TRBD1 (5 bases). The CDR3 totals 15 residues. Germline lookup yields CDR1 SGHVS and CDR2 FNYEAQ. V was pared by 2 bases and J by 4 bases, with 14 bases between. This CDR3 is CASSLNQGLGTEAFF. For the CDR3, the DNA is TGTGCCAGCAGCTTAAATCAGGGTTTGGGCACTGAAGCTTTCTTT.

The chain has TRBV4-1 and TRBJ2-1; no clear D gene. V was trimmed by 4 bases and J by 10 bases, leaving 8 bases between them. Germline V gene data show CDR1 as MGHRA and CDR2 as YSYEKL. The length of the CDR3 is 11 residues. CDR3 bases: TGCGCCAGCAGCCTTTCCGGGGAGCAGTTCTTC. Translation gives CASSLSGEQFF.

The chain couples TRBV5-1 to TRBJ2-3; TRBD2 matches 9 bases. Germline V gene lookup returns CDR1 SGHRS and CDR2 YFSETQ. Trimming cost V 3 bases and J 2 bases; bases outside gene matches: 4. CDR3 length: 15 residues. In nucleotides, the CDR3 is TGCGCCAGCAGCTCCCTAGCGGGGACCACAGATACGCAGTATTTT. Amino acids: CASSSLAGTTDTQYF.

The CDR3 spells CASSQEWRGSGELFF. The CDR3 DNA is TGTGCCAGCAGCCAAGAGTGGAGGGGATCCGGGGAGCTGTTTTTT. The chain couples TRBV4-2 to TRBJ2-2; tentative D call: TRBD2 (6 bases). This CDR3 contains 15 residues. Germline-derived CDR1 and CDR2 are LGHNA and YNFKEQ. The V end lost 0 bases, the J end lost 6 bases, and 11 bases lay between the germline ends.

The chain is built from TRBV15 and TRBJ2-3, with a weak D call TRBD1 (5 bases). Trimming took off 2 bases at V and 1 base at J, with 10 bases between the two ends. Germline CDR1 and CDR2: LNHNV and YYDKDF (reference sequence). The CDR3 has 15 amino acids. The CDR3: CATSRRQMGTDTQYF. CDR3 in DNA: TGTGCCACCAGCAGACGACAGATGGGCACAGATACGCAGTATTTT.

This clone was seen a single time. For the CDR3, the DNA is TGTGCCAGCAGCCAAGACTATCTAACCGATGAGCAGTTCTTC. Translating gives CASSQDYLTDEQFF. The J gene is TRBJ2-1, the V gene TRBV4-2; no definite D call. V was trimmed by 0 bases and J by 8 bases, leaving 11 bases between them. Germline loops: CDR1 LGHNA, CDR2 YNFKEQ. CDR3 size: 14 residues.

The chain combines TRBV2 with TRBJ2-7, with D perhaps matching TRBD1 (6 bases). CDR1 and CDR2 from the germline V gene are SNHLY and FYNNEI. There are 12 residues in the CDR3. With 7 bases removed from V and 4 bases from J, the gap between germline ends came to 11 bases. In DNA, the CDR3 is TGTGCCAGCACAACAGGGATATACGAGCAGTACTTC. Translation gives CASTTGIYEQYF. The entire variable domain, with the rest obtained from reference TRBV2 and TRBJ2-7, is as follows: EPEVTQTPSHQVTQMGQEVILRCVPISNHLYFYWYRQILGQKVEFLVSFYNNEISEKSEIFDDQFSVERPDGSNFTLKIRSTKLEDSAMYFCASTTGIYEQYFGPGTRLTVT.

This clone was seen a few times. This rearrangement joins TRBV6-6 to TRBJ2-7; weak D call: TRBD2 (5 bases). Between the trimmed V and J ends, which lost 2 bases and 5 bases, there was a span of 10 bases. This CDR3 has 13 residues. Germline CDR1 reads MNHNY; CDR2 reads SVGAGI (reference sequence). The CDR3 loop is CASSYPAEDEQYF. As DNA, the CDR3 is TGTGCCAGCAGTTACCCGGCGGAGGACGAGCAGTACTTC.

The CDR3 region is CASSAHRDPLSRAFF. DNA for the CDR3: TGTGCCAGTAGTGCCCACCGGGATCCCCTTAGCAGAGCTTTCTTT. The chain combines TRBV19 with TRBJ1-1; D is uncertain. CDR1 LNHDA and CDR2 SQIVND come from the germline V gene (reference sequence). This CDR3 spans 15 amino acids. V shed 5 bases and J shed 10 bases, with 23 bases lying between them.

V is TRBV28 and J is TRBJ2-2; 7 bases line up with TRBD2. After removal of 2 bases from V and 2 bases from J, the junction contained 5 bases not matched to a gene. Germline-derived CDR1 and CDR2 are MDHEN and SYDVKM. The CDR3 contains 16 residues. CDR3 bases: TGTGCCAGCAGTTTAATATCTAGCGGAAACACCGGGGAGCTGTTTTTT. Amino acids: CASSLISSGNTGELFF.